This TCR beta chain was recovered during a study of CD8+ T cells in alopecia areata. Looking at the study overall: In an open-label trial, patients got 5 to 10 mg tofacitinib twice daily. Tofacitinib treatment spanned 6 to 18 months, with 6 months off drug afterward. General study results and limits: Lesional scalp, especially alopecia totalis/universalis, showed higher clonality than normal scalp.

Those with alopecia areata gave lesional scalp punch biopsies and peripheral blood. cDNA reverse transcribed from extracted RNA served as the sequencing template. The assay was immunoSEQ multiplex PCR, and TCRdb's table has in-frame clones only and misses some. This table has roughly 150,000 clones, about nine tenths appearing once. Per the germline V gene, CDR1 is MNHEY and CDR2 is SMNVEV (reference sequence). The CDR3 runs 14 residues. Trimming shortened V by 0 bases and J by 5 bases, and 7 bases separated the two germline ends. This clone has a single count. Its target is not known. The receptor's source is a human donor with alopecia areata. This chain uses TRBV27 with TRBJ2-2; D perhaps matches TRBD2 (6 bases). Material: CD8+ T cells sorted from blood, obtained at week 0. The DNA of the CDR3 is TGTGCCAGCAGTTTATCCAGCGGGACCGGGGAGCTGTTTTTT. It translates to CASSLSSGTGELFF.